This TCR beta chain was retrieved from a study of CD8+ T cells in alopecia areata. There are 14 residues in the CDR3. The V and J ends lost 2 bases and 7 bases respectively, with 11 bases between them. Germline V CDR1 and CDR2: SEHNR, FQNEAQ (reference sequence). cDNA reverse transcribed from extracted RNA served as the sequencing template. Assay: immunoSEQ multiplex PCR; the TCRdb copy retains only in-frame clones and omits some. Of around 61,000 clones listed, around 49% are singletons. The source is a human donor with alopecia areata. This chain uses TRBV7-9 with TRBJ2-2; D could derive from TRBD1 or TRBD2 (5 bases each). The material was CD8+ T cells sorted from blood, obtained at week 0. The CDR3: CASSLPRDDGELFF. CDR3 DNA: TGTGCCAGCAGCTTACCCAGGGACGACGGGGAGCTGTTTTTT.